These 17 T cell receptor beta chains were sequenced from one sample in a study of T cell repertoires in cytomegalovirus infection. What these receptors recognize is not known. MiXCR, run by TCRdb on the reads, gives a single entry per CDR3 protein. This sample has about 900,000 distinct CDR3 sequences; approximately 32% occur once, and the top ten carry around 15%. Sequenced material: cultured CD8+ T cells from PBMCs, taken from culture after CMV antigen stimulation. Source of these receptors: a human donor in good health (CMV status not recorded). Some clones in this sample may be carry-over from other donors' samples.

In its sample, this clonotype was seen a few times. V gene TRBV7-2 combines with J gene TRBJ2-7, with D unclear. V lost 2 bases and J lost 3, with 5 bases in between. The CDR3 has 12 residues. Per germline, CDR1 SGHTA and CDR2 FQGNSA. The chain's CDR3 is CASSLSDYEQYV. The CDR3, as DNA: TGTGCCAGCAGCTTATCAGACTACGAGCAGTACGTC.

The chain uses TRBV6-6 and TRBJ2-5; 11 nucleotides line up with TRBD2. After removal of 0 bases from V and 4 bases from J, the junction contained 1 base not matched to a gene. Germline assignment: CDR1 MNHNY and CDR2 SVGAGI (reference sequence). This CDR3 has 15 amino acids. CDR3 DNA sequence: TGTGCCAGCAGTTACTCCGGGACTAGCGGAGAGACCCAGTACTTC. Amino acid sequence: CASSYSGTSGETQYF.

This clonotype was counted ten times or more. This rearrangement joins TRBV6-1 to TRBJ1-2; D uncertain. V was clipped by 6 bases and J by 8 bases, with 7 bases between them. CDR1 and CDR2 from the germline V gene are MNHNS and SASEGT. CDR3 length: 10 amino acids. Here the CDR3 DNA reads TGTGCCAGCAGAGACAAGGGCTACACCTTC. Translating gives CASRDKGYTF.

As to this clonotype: A much more abundant neighbour one base away suggests this may be a read error. The chain links TRBV7-2 to TRBJ1-5; tentative D call: TRBD1 (5 bases). From germline, CDR1 is SGHTA and CDR2 FQGNSA. This CDR3 has 18 amino acids. The V and J ends lost 1 base and 0 bases respectively, with 16 bases between them. The CDR3 DNA reads as TGTGCCAGCAGCTTAGTGGGCTGGGGGGGATATAGCAATCAGCCCCAGCATTTT. It specifies CASSLVGWGGYSNQPQHF.

The chain couples TRBV20-1 to TRBJ1-1, with a weak D call TRBD1 (5 bases). The germline V and J ends were trimmed by 1 base and 0 bases, with 15 bases remaining between them. The CDR3 has 16 amino acids. CDR1 is DFQATT and CDR2 is SNEGSKA in the germline V gene (reference sequence). The CDR3 DNA is TGCAGTGCTAGAGCCCGCGGGACTGCCTTGAACACTGAAGCTTTCTTT. Protein product: CSARARGTALNTEAFF.

The rearrangement joins TRBV19 to TRBJ1-1; no reliable D call. CDR1 is LNHDA, CDR2 SQIVND, per germline (reference sequence). This CDR3 has 15 residues. Trimming took off 3 bases at V and 4 bases at J, with 15 bases between the two ends. CDR3 sequence (DNA): TGTGCCAGTAGTATTGACATCGGAGGAATCACTGAAGCTTTCTTT. It codes for CASSIDIGGITEAFF.

A note on this clonotype: A much larger clone differs by one base, so this may be a read error. The J gene is TRBJ2-1, the V gene TRBV7-6; TRBD1 aligns across 7 bases. Germline assignment: CDR1 SGHVS and CDR2 FNYEAQ. The CDR3 has 17 residues. This CDR3 reads CVSSTETGLRGVNEQFF. In DNA form, the CDR3 reads TGTGTCAGCAGCACTGAGACAGGGCTTCGGGGCGTTAATGAGCAGTTCTTC.

The rearrangement links TRBV27 to TRBJ1-1; D might be TRBD1 (6 bases). Per the germline V gene, CDR1 is MNHEY and CDR2 is SMNVEV (reference sequence). The V gene lost 7 bases and the J gene lost 0 bases, with 12 bases spanning the gap. This CDR3 has 14 amino acids. CDR3 DNA sequence: TGTGCCAGCACCTCCGGGACATTGAACACTGAAGCTTTCTTT. Its protein product is CASTSGTLNTEAFF.

Ten or more counts support this clonotype. The chain couples TRBV27 to TRBJ2-1; TRBD1 matches 8 bases. V trimming: 6 bases; J trimming: 4 bases; junction bases outside the gene matches: 8. The CDR3 has 15 amino acids. The germline gives CDR1 MNHEY, CDR2 SMNVEV (reference sequence). The CDR3 nucleotides are TGTGCCAGCAGCTTACCGGGACAGGCATACAATGAGCAGTTCTTC. Its protein product is CASSLPGQAYNEQFF.

The chain has TRBV27 and TRBJ2-7; no clear D gene. CDR3 length equals 15 residues. Germline values: CDR1 MNHEY, CDR2 SMNVEV (reference sequence). The V and J ends lost 2 bases and 0 bases respectively, with 11 bases between them. Here the CDR3 DNA reads TGTGCCAGCAGTTTAGGGCGACACCCCTCCTACGAGCAGTACTTC. Amino acid sequence: CASSLGRHPSYEQYF.

This clonotype was found a few times. This sequence joins TRBV6-6 and TRBJ2-2, with TRBD1 matching over 7 bases. The CDR3 has 16 amino acids. CDR1 and CDR2 (germline): MNHNY, SVGAGI (reference sequence). V lost 2 bases and J lost 9; bases outside the gene matches: 12. In nucleotides, the CDR3 is TGTGCCAGCAGTTACCGTAATGGTGACAGGGCAAGGGAGCTGTTTTTT. Its protein product is CASSYRNGDRARELFF.

This clonotype was recorded a few times. This chain uses TRBV6-1 with TRBJ2-1; maybe TRBD1 (5 bases). CDR3 length equals 13 residues. The germline V gene encodes CDR1 MNHNS and CDR2 SASEGT. The V end was cut by 2 bases, the J end by 7 bases, with 9 bases between. DNA for the CDR3: TGTGCCAGCAGTGAACAGGGTGGAAATGAGCAGTTCTTC. The encoded protein is CASSEQGGNEQFF.

The chain combines TRBV6-6 with TRBJ1-4; 8 nucleotides agree with TRBD1. CDR1 is MNHNY, CDR2 SVGAGI, per germline (reference sequence). With 6 bases clipped from V and 8 bases from J, the junction kept 8 bases outside the gene matches. The CDR3 is 14 residues long. The CDR3 loop reads CASSSDRGKEKLFF. The CDR3 region has the DNA TGTGCCAGCAGCTCAGACAGGGGAAAAGAAAAACTGTTTTTT.

This clonotype came up a few times. The rearrangement joins TRBV7-8 to TRBJ1-2; tentatively, D is TRBD1 (5 bases). Germline CDR1 reads SGHVS; CDR2 reads FQNEAQ. CDR3 size: 15 residues. The germline V and J ends were trimmed by 2 bases and 0 bases, with 10 bases remaining between them. CDR3 sequence reads: CASSLYRGANYGYTF. CDR3 coding DNA: TGTGCCAGCAGCTTATACCGGGGGGCTAACTATGGCTACACCTTC.

This rearrangement joins TRBV4-1 to TRBJ2-5, with 9 bases fitting TRBD1. V lost 4 bases to trimming and J lost 5 bases; unmatched junction nucleotides: 8. From germline, CDR1 is MGHRA and CDR2 YSYEKL. The CDR3 length is 15 residues. The CDR3 is CASSPLQGALETQYF. CDR3 in DNA: TGCGCCAGCAGCCCGTTACAGGGGGCCTTGGAGACCCAGTACTTC.

The V call is TRBV12-5, the J call TRBJ1-5, with D unclear. Germline CDR1 LGHNT, CDR2 FRNRAP. The CDR3 runs 15 residues. The V and J ends lost 1 base and 3 bases respectively, with 10 bases between them. The CDR3 region has the DNA TGTGCTAGTGGTTTGGGGATTTCGAACAATCAGCCCCAGCATTTT. Translated: CASGLGISNNQPQHF.

The genes are TRBV11-2 and TRBJ2-1; no clear D gene. V was shortened by 1 base and J by 3 bases, with 10 bases between the two germline ends. This CDR3 contains 15 residues. The germline gives CDR1 SGHAT, CDR2 FQNNGV. In DNA form, the CDR3 reads TGTGCCAGCAGCTTAGCGTGGATCATCTACAATGAGCAGTTCTTC. Amino acids: CASSLAWIIYNEQFF.